A selection of T cell receptor beta chains follows, all from one sample in a study of Graves' ophthalmopathy and Graves' hyperthyroidism. TCRdb analysed the multiplex PCR reads with MiXCR anew, one entry per CDR3 protein. There are 210,000 or so distinct CDR3 sequences in the sample; approximately 28% occur only once, and approximately 8.6% lies in the top ten. The specimen sequenced was peripheral blood. These receptors originate from a man between 45 and 60 years old with Graves' ophthalmopathy. CDR3s include the opening cysteine and the closing phenylalanine or tryptophan. Fields, in order: J gene, V gene, D gene, clone size, CDR3 DNA, CDR3 protein. A D gene is named only where the DNA matches it firmly. The size of a clone is reported for some rows only, either as once, few or many, or as a class for expanded clones.

j_call: TRBJ2-7; v_call: TRBV6-5; d_call: .; clone_size: many; cdr3_nt: TGTGCCAGCAGTTTGGAGGAGCCGTACGAGCAGTACTTC; cdr3_aa: CASSLEEPYEQYF
j_call: TRBJ2-7; v_call: TRBV20-1; d_call: .; clone_size: many; cdr3_nt: TGCAGTGCTAGAGATCAGGGACTTTTCTACGAGCAGTACTTC; cdr3_aa: CSARDQGLFYEQYF
j_call: TRBJ1-1; v_call: TRBV30; d_call: TRBD1; clone_size: .; cdr3_nt: TGTGCCTGGAGCACCAGGGGGTGGGGCACTGAAGCTTTCTTT; cdr3_aa: CAWSTRGWGTEAFF
j_call: TRBJ2-5; v_call: TRBV5-6; d_call: TRBD1; clone_size: many; cdr3_nt: TGTGCCAGCAGCTTGGCCGGGACAGGATTTAGTGGGGCCCAGTACTTC; cdr3_aa: CASSLAGTGFSGAQYF
j_call: TRBJ2-6; v_call: TRBV12-3/TRBV12-4; d_call: .; clone_size: .; cdr3_nt: TGCGCCAGCGAGCCTTCTGGGGCCAACGTCCTGACTTTC; cdr3_aa: CASEPSGANVLTF
j_call: TRBJ2-2; v_call: TRBV12-3/TRBV12-4; d_call: TRBD2; clone_size: many; cdr3_nt: TGTGCCAGCAGTCTAGCGGGAATGAACACCGGGGAGCTGTTTTTT; cdr3_aa: CASSLAGMNTGELFF
j_call: TRBJ2-2; v_call: TRBV6-1; d_call: .; clone_size: many; cdr3_nt: TGTGCCAGCAGTGAAGTCTTAGAGAACACCGGGGAGCTGTTTTTT; cdr3_aa: CASSEVLENTGELFF
j_call: TRBJ2-7; v_call: TRBV7-2; d_call: TRBD1; clone_size: many; cdr3_nt: TGTGCCAGCAGCCATATCCAGGGGGCTGCGTACGAGCAGTACTTC; cdr3_aa: CASSHIQGAAYEQYF
j_call: TRBJ2-5; v_call: TRBV28; d_call: .; clone_size: few; cdr3_nt: TGTGCCAGCAGTTCTCCCTCCTTACAGGACGGGGAGACCCAGTACTTC; cdr3_aa: CASSSPSLQDGETQYF
j_call: TRBJ1-2; v_call: TRBV20-1; d_call: .; clone_size: many; cdr3_nt: TGCAGGGGGGGAGGAGTGGAGGGCTACACCTTC; cdr3_aa: CRGGGVEGYTF
j_call: TRBJ2-7; v_call: TRBV12-3/TRBV12-4; d_call: .; clone_size: few; cdr3_nt: TGTGCCAGCAGTTTCCCCTCAGGGGAGTCCTACGAGCAGTACTTC; cdr3_aa: CASSFPSGESYEQYF
j_call: TRBJ1-3; v_call: TRBV7-9; d_call: TRBD1; clone_size: many; cdr3_nt: TGTGCCAGCAGAACAGGGGGCCGGGGAAACACCATATATTTT; cdr3_aa: CASRTGGRGNTIYF
j_call: TRBJ1-6; v_call: TRBV28; d_call: TRBD1; clone_size: .; cdr3_nt: TGTGCCAGCAGTCGGACAGGGGTTTTTAGAGGCTCCTATAATTCACCCCTCCACTTT; cdr3_aa: CASSRTGVFRGSYNSPLHF
j_call: TRBJ2-4; v_call: TRBV11-3; d_call: TRBD1; clone_size: .; cdr3_nt: TGTGCCAGCAGCTTACGGGGTCCCGGGACAGCGAAAAACATTCAGTACTTC; cdr3_aa: CASSLRGPGTAKNIQYF
j_call: TRBJ2-7; v_call: TRBV29-1; d_call: .; clone_size: many; cdr3_nt: TGCAGCGTTGGGGGGGGCGGGTACGAGCAGTACTTC; cdr3_aa: CSVGGGGYEQYF
j_call: TRBJ2-7; v_call: TRBV28; d_call: .; clone_size: .; cdr3_nt: TGTGCCAGCAGTTTTAGTCCAGACTCCTACGAGCAGTACTTC; cdr3_aa: CASSFSPDSYEQYF
j_call: TRBJ1-1; v_call: TRBV7-9; d_call: .; clone_size: many; cdr3_nt: TGTGCCAGCAGTCCCTATGGGGTCGACAGCGCGAACACTGAAGCTTTCTTT; cdr3_aa: CASSPYGVDSANTEAFF
j_call: TRBJ2-7; v_call: TRBV28; d_call: .; clone_size: .; cdr3_nt: TGTGCCAGTGGACTCCCCATAACCGCGAACACCGGGGAGCAGTACTTC; cdr3_aa: CASGLPITANTGEQYF
j_call: TRBJ2-7; v_call: TRBV2; d_call: TRBD1; clone_size: many; cdr3_nt: TGTGCCAGCAACGCCGGGACAGGGATCGGGGAGCAGTACTTC; cdr3_aa: CASNAGTGIGEQYF
j_call: TRBJ2-5; v_call: TRBV6-1; d_call: .; clone_size: few; cdr3_nt: TGTGCCAGCAGTGAACGGGGCCAGGGAGAGACCCAGTACTTC; cdr3_aa: CASSERGQGETQYF
j_call: TRBJ2-5; v_call: TRBV20-1; d_call: .; clone_size: once; cdr3_nt: TGCAGTGCTACTCGGACTAAAGAGACCCAGTACTTC; cdr3_aa: CSATRTKETQYF
j_call: TRBJ2-7; v_call: TRBV6-1; d_call: .; clone_size: .; cdr3_nt: TGTGCCAGCAGGACGAATTCCTACGAGCAGTACTTC; cdr3_aa: CASRTNSYEQYF
j_call: TRBJ1-6; v_call: TRBV7-8; d_call: .; clone_size: .; cdr3_nt: TGTGCCAGCAGCTTAACAGAGCGTACCTCACCCCTCCACTTT; cdr3_aa: CASSLTERTSPLHF
j_call: TRBJ2-5; v_call: TRBV6-1; d_call: .; clone_size: many; cdr3_nt: TGTGCCAGCAGTGAATCCACATCAGACCAAGAGACCCAGTACTTC; cdr3_aa: CASSESTSDQETQYF
j_call: TRBJ2-5; v_call: TRBV20-1; d_call: TRBD2; clone_size: .; cdr3_nt: TGCAGTGCTAGGGCCCTCGCGGGAGGACTACACCAAGAGACCCAGTACTTC; cdr3_aa: CSARALAGGLHQETQYF
j_call: TRBJ1-1; v_call: TRBV7-2; d_call: .; clone_size: once; cdr3_nt: TGTGCCAGCAGCTTAGGACTATCGAACACTGAAGCTTTCTTT; cdr3_aa: CASSLGLSNTEAFF
j_call: TRBJ1-2; v_call: TRBV7-9; d_call: .; clone_size: many; cdr3_nt: TGTGCCAGCAGCTCATCCTCCCGGCTTGGGTATGGCTACACCTTC; cdr3_aa: CASSSSSRLGYGYTF
j_call: TRBJ2-2; v_call: TRBV11-2; d_call: TRBD1; clone_size: many; cdr3_nt: TGTGCCAGCAGCTCGGAGCAGGGGGATATTGGGAGTGCCGGGGAGCTGTTTTTT; cdr3_aa: CASSSEQGDIGSAGELFF
j_call: TRBJ2-7; v_call: TRBV12-3/TRBV12-4; d_call: .; clone_size: once; cdr3_nt: TGTGCCATCAGTTTCGGGATTTACTACGAGCAGTACTTC; cdr3_aa: CAISFGIYYEQYF
j_call: TRBJ2-2; v_call: TRBV14; d_call: .; clone_size: many; cdr3_nt: TGTGCCAGCAGCCAAGTGCAGAACACCGGGGAGCTGTTTTTT; cdr3_aa: CASSQVQNTGELFF
j_call: TRBJ2-7; v_call: TRBV12-3/TRBV12-4; d_call: TRBD1; clone_size: .; cdr3_nt: TGTGCCAGCAGGGACAGGGGGGACTACGAGCAGTACTTC; cdr3_aa: CASRDRGDYEQYF
j_call: TRBJ1-1; v_call: TRBV30; d_call: .; clone_size: many; cdr3_nt: TGTGCCTGGAGTGTCCAAGGGCGCGCCGGGTCAGGAGCTTTCTTT; cdr3_aa: CAWSVQGRAGSGAFF
j_call: TRBJ2-5; v_call: TRBV6-2/TRBV6-3; d_call: .; clone_size: .; cdr3_nt: TGTGCCAGCAGACTAGACGGGACCCAGTACTTC; cdr3_aa: CASRLDGTQYF
j_call: TRBJ2-7; v_call: TRBV6-2/TRBV6-3; d_call: TRBD1; clone_size: many; cdr3_nt: TGTGCCAGCAGATCGATGACAGGGTACTCCTACGAGCAGTACTTC; cdr3_aa: CASRSMTGYSYEQYF
j_call: TRBJ2-5; v_call: TRBV7-2; d_call: TRBD1; clone_size: many; cdr3_nt: TGTGCCAGCAGGCCCGGGACAGGGAAAGGAGAGACCCAGTACTTC; cdr3_aa: CASRPGTGKGETQYF